A single sample is the source of the 11 T cell receptor beta chains below, sequenced in a study of CD8 T cells in Susac syndrome. An amount of RNA that ranged from roughly 0.45 to 1 ug was reverse transcribed with random hexamers. One entry per CDR3 protein results from TCRdb running MiXCR on the immunoSEQ multiplex PCR reads. The top ten hold approximately 0.2% of the sample, which has around 300,000 distinct CDR3 sequences, almost 85% seen once. Input material: CD8+ T cells from PBMCs. These receptors all stem from a human donor with multiple sclerosis.

The chain links TRBV27 to TRBJ2-1; no clear D gene. Looked up from germline, CDR1 is MNHEY and CDR2 is SMNVEV (reference sequence). The CDR3 spans 16 residues. V was cut by 4 bases and J by 0 bases, with 13 bases left in between. CDR3 nucleotide sequence: TGTGCCAGCAGTTCCCTCTCATTCAGCTCCTACAATGAGCAGTTCTTC. It is translated as CASSSLSFSSYNEQFF.

The chain combines TRBV7-6 with TRBJ2-3, with a weak D call TRBD2 (6 bases). V was trimmed by 9 bases and J by 3 bases, leaving 13 bases between them. CDR1 is SGHVS and CDR2 is FNYEAQ in the germline V gene. This CDR3 has 13 amino acids. In DNA, the CDR3 is TGTGCCAGTCGCGGCGGGATGACAGATACGCAGTATTTT. Protein: CASRGGMTDTQYF. The full variable domain, in which reference TRBV7-6 and TRBJ2-3 provide the parts outside the CDR3, is GAGVSQSPRYKVTKRGQDVALRCDPISGHVSLYWYRQALGQGPEFLTYFNYEAQQDKSGLPNDRFSAERPEGSISTLTIQRTEQRDSAMYRCASRGGMTDTQYFGPGTRLTVL.

As DNA, the CDR3 is TGTGCCAGCAGTTTTGGCCTGAACACCGGGGAGCTGTTTTTT. It specifies CASSFGLNTGELFF. The chain joins TRBV27 to TRBJ2-2; no firm D call. From germline, CDR1 is MNHEY and CDR2 SMNVEV (reference sequence). This CDR3 has 14 amino acids. Between the trimmed V and J ends, which lost 3 bases and 1 base, there was a span of 6 bases.

The chain has TRBV7-9 and TRBJ2-1, with 9 bases matching TRBD1. Trimming removed 8 bases from V and 5 bases from J; junction bases left unmatched: 7. CDR3 size: 14 residues. CDR1 is SEHNR and CDR2 is FQNEAQ in the germline V gene (reference sequence). CDR3 amino acids: CASWNRGLNNEQFF. CDR3 nucleotides: TGTGCCAGCTGGAACAGGGGGCTAAACAATGAGCAGTTCTTC.

V and J are TRBV28 and TRBJ2-7; the D gene is possibly TRBD1 (5 bases). Germline CDR1 MDHEN, CDR2 SYDVKM. Trimming cost V 4 bases and J 4 bases, with 17 bases left between them. The CDR3 is 15 residues long. The CDR3 loop is CASSYRGRVQYEQYF. Here the CDR3 DNA reads TGTGCCAGCAGTTACCGAGGCAGGGTACAATACGAGCAGTACTTC. The full variable domain, with the rest looked up from reference TRBV28 and TRBJ2-7, is DVKVTQSSRYLVKRTGEKVFLECVQDMDHENMFWYRQDPGLGLRLIYFSYDVKMKEKGDIPEGYSVSREKKERFSLILESASTNQTSMYLCASSYRGRVQYEQYFGPGTRLTVT.

This clonotype appeared a single time. The chain recombines TRBV4-1 with TRBJ2-7; D not resolved. V shed 3 bases and J shed 3 bases, with 21 bases lying between them. This CDR3 comprises 17 residues. The germline V gene encodes CDR1 MGHRA and CDR2 YSYEKL. The CDR3 nucleotides read TGCGCCAGCAGCCAGGGAACCTCGGGCTTTCCATTCTACGAGCAGTACTTC. Amino acids: CASSQGTSGFPFYEQYF.

J is TRBJ2-2 and V is TRBV12-3 or TRBV12-4; TRBD2 matches 10 bases. The CDR3 length is 17 residues. V shed 0 bases, J shed 7 bases, and the junction held 8 bases outside the gene matches. The CDR3, as DNA: TGTGCCAGCAGTTTAGCGCGGAGCGGGAGGGCCGGCGGGGAGCTGTTTTTT. This translates into CASSLARSGRAGGELFF.

CDR3 nucleotide sequence: TGTGCCAGCAGCTTCACAGTCAATGGCTACACCTTC. Its translation is CASSFTVNGYTF. The rearrangement joins TRBV7-9 to TRBJ1-2; D remains ambiguous. The CDR3 extends over 12 amino acids. Trimming removed 3 bases from V and 6 bases from J, with 8 bases in between. Germline V gene sequence: CDR1 SEHNR, CDR2 FQNEAQ (reference sequence).

In its sample, this clonotype was seen once. V usage is TRBV7-9 and J usage is TRBJ2-1; D is ambiguous. Trimming cost V 5 bases and J 9 bases, with 11 bases left between them. Germline CDR1 is SEHNR and CDR2 is FQNEAQ (reference sequence). This CDR3 contains 12 residues. The CDR3 region is CASSPLMPEQFF. The CDR3, as DNA: TGTGCCAGCAGCCCCCTAATGCCTGAGCAGTTCTTC.

The V gene is TRBV28, the J gene TRBJ2-7, with D perhaps TRBD1 (7 bases). Germline values: CDR1 MDHEN, CDR2 SYDVKM. V gave up 6 bases and J gave up 3 bases, with 12 bases separating them. The length of the CDR3 is 13 residues. CDR3 nucleotides: TGTGCCAGCAGCGGGGGACAGATCTACGAGCAGTACTTC. This translates into CASSGGQIYEQYF.

The rearrangement links TRBV10-1 to TRBJ2-3; D is unresolved. Germline assignment: CDR1 WNHNN and CDR2 SYGVQD (reference sequence). The CDR3 sequence is 10 residues long. V lost 8 bases and J lost 7, with 7 bases in between. This chain's CDR3 is CASPENTQYF. The DNA for the CDR3 is TGCGCCAGCCCGGAGAATACGCAGTATTTT.